These 13 T cell receptor beta chains came from one sample sequenced in a study of vaccination and CD4 T cells after COVID-19. These receptors lack a known antigen. Treatment described: roughly 11-day PBMC culture with coronavirus spike peptide pools or control peptides (ViraFEST assay). Gathered ahead of the COVID-19 pandemic (2011-2018) were the CD4+ T cells of the unexposed donor. An Oncomine TCR Beta short-read assay was used to sequence the DNA from cultured CD4+ T cells. MiXCR was run by TCRdb on the PCR reads, yielding one entry per CDR3 protein. In the table there are about 4,000 distinct CDR3 sequences, less than 75% of which are singletons. The specimen sequenced was CD4+ T cells from blood, cultured in vitro. Every receptor here comes from a human donor in good health.

This chain joins TRBV19 and TRBJ2-1; 12 nucleotides align to TRBD1. V shed 4 bases and J 6 bases; nucleotides not matched to a gene: 4. The CDR3 runs to 15 residues. The germline V gene encodes CDR1 LNHDA and CDR2 SQIVND (reference sequence). CDR3 nucleotides: TGTGCCAGTAGTACCGGGACAGGGGGCTTCAATGAGCAGTTCTTC. The encoded protein is CASSTGTGGFNEQFF.

The chain links TRBV6-1 to TRBJ2-1, with 9 nucleotides matching TRBD2. This CDR3 has 17 residues. Per the germline V gene, CDR1 is MNHNS and CDR2 is SASEGT. J lost 5 bases, V lost 6 bases, and 14 bases had no gene match. CDR3 region: CASRRTLEAGGDNEQFF. The CDR3 region has the DNA TGTGCCAGCAGACGGACCCTCGAGGCGGGGGGGGACAATGAGCAGTTCTTC.

The chain employs TRBV27 and TRBJ1-1, with 7 bases aligning to TRBD1. This CDR3 region has 15 residues. J lost 7 bases, V lost 5 bases, and 13 bases had no gene match. Germline CDR1 MNHEY, CDR2 SMNVEV (reference sequence). CDR3 sequence: CASSTNRGRGVEAFF. The CDR3 DNA reads as TGTGCCAGCAGTACGAACAGGGGCCGGGGGGTTGAAGCTTTCTTT.

As to this clonotype: Germline and junction disagree at one end, which may indicate a read error. This chain uses TRBV4-1 with TRBJ2-3; D is unresolved. The CDR3 runs to 14 residues. Germline V gene sequence: CDR1 MGHRA, CDR2 YSYEKL. The CDR3 DNA reads as TGCGCCAGCAGCCAACTTGGGCCAACGCAGGCACGGGTTTTT. This gives the protein CASSQLGPTQARVF.

This rearrangement joins TRBV28 to TRBJ2-5, with D maybe TRBD2 (5 bases). CDR3 length: 16 residues. Germline lookup yields CDR1 MDHEN and CDR2 SYDVKM. The ends were cut back, 5 bases at V and 5 bases at J, with 21 bases in the middle. CDR3 residues: CASSALSGGGRETQYF. The CDR3 DNA follows: TGTGCCAGCAGTGCTCTATCCGGTGGAGGCCGGGAGACCCAGTACTTC.

V and J are TRBV20-1 and TRBJ2-1, with 10 bases fitting TRBD1. V lost 6 bases, J lost 4 bases, and 6 bases stayed unmatched. Germline V lookup: CDR1 DFQATT, CDR2 SNEGSKA (reference sequence). This CDR3 has 14 amino acids. Here the CDR3 DNA reads TGCAGTGCCGAGACAGGGGGCCAATACAATGAGCAGTTCTTC. Its protein product is CSAETGGQYNEQFF.

This clonotype ranks as large. This chain connects TRBV20-1 to TRBJ1-5; D possibly corresponds to TRBD1 (6 bases). The CDR3 spans 17 residues. Germline V lookup: CDR1 DFQATT, CDR2 SNEGSKA (reference sequence). V lost 0 bases to trimming and J lost 2 bases, with 17 bases between them. CDR3: CSAREAGWGGRNQPQHF. The CDR3 DNA is TGCAGTGCTAGAGAGGCGGGATGGGGGGGGCGCAATCAGCCCCAGCATTTT.

The rearrangement uses TRBV5-4 and TRBJ1-2, with D tentatively TRBD1 (5 bases). V was shortened by 4 bases and J by 5 bases, with 15 bases between the two germline ends. The CDR3 length is 14 residues. Germline V gene sequence: CDR1 SGHNT, CDR2 YYREEE (reference sequence). The CDR3 DNA sequence: TGTGCCAGCAGCCCCGGGACGGGACCTTATGGCTACACCTTC. This translates into CASSPGTGPYGYTF.

The genes are TRBV29-1 and TRBJ1-2; 9 bases are a match to TRBD1. Germline V gene sequence: CDR1 SQVTM, CDR2 ANQGSEA. Trimming took 7 bases from V and 6 from J; bases not matched to a gene: 0. This CDR3 spans 10 amino acids. The CDR3 reads CSGTGDGYTF. In DNA, the CDR3 is TGCAGCGGGACAGGGGATGGCTACACCTTC.

This chain joins TRBV6-1 and TRBJ2-7; TRBD2 matches at 10 bases. Germline V gene sequence: CDR1 MNHNS, CDR2 SASEGT. The V gene end was trimmed by 6 bases and the J gene end by 2 bases; junction bases not matched to a gene: 7. This CDR3 contains 15 residues. CDR3 DNA: TGTGCCAGCAGAACCGGACTAGCGGCTACCTACGAGCAGTACTTC. Its protein product is CASRTGLAATYEQYF.

This rearrangement joins TRBV28 to TRBJ2-5, with D maybe TRBD2 (6 bases). Trimming pared 4 bases from V and 0 bases from J, leaving 15 bases between. This CDR3 contains 16 residues. Germline V CDR1 and CDR2: MDHEN, SYDVKM. CDR3 amino acids: CASSSWRGVYQETQYF. CDR3 bases: TGTGCCAGCAGTTCATGGCGGGGTGTGTACCAAGAGACCCAGTACTTC.

The J gene is TRBJ1-5, the V gene TRBV6-1; 7 positions match TRBD1. Germline values: CDR1 MNHNS, CDR2 SASEGT. Trimming at V came to 10 bases and at J to 1 base, leaving 10 bases not matched to a gene. The length of the CDR3 is 15 residues. For the CDR3, the DNA is TGTGCCACCAAAAACTCACAGGGGAGCAATCAGCCCCAGCATTTT. Its protein product is CATKNSQGSNQPQHF.

The rearrangement joins TRBV10-1 to TRBJ2-7; D may be TRBD1 (6 bases). V lost 5 bases, J lost 7 bases, and 18 bases lay in between. Per germline, CDR1 WNHNN and CDR2 SYGVQD (reference sequence). The CDR3 totals 14 residues. The CDR3 region has the DNA TGCGCCAGCAGTCAGGGGCGATCCTCGGGAGAGCAGTACTTC. Its translation: CASSQGRSSGEQYF.